This is a list of T cell receptor beta chains from one sample in a study of memory CD4+ T cells and cytomegalovirus serostatus. The table came from immunoSEQ multiplex PCR; TCRdb's copy has only in-frame clones and leaves some out. Seen here are fewer than 90,000 clones, roughly 78% observed once, and the top ten hold 2.5% to 3%. Source material: memory CD4+ T cells from blood. Source of these receptors: an adult in good health and CMV-seropositive. The CDR3 runs from the conserved cysteine through the conserved F or W. A D gene is named only where the DNA matches it firmly. Some rows mark clone size as missing; the rest say once, few, many or name a class of expanded clone.

D gene	V gene	J gene	clone size	CDR3 protein	CDR3 DNA
NA	TRBV6-6	TRBJ1-2	NA	CASSYSKGNYGYTF	TGTGCCAGCAGTTACTCAAAAGGGAACTATGGCTACACCTTC
TRBD2	TRBV28	TRBJ2-2	NA	CASVGLAANTGELFF	TGTGCCAGCGTTGGACTAGCGGCTAACACCGGGGAGCTGTTTTTT
NA	TRBV5-1	TRBJ2-3	NA	CASSLTGTTSTDTQYF	TGCGCCAGCAGCTTAACCGGGACAACTAGCACAGATACGCAGTATTTT
NA	TRBV12-5	TRBJ1-2	NA	CASALDLGLSGYTF	TGTGCTAGTGCCCTGGACCTCGGGCTGTCTGGCTACACCTTC
NA	TRBV2	TRBJ1-1	NA	CASSEVVRVEAFF	TGTGCCAGCAGTGAAGTCGTGAGAGTGGAAGCTTTCTTT
NA	TRBV5-1	TRBJ1-1	NA	CASSAGRDLYANTEAFF	TGCGCCAGCAGCGCCGGCAGGGATTTGTACGCCAACACTGAAGCTTTCTTT
NA	TRBV6-6	TRBJ1-2	NA	CASSSIEDGYGYTF	TGTGCCAGCAGTTCTATCGAGGACGGTTATGGCTACACCTTC
TRBD2	TRBV14	TRBJ2-3	few	CASRLTSANTDTQYF	TGTGCCAGCAGATTGACTAGCGCAAACACAGATACGCAGTATTTT
TRBD2	TRBV29-1	TRBJ2-1	NA	CSGTLAGGGNEQFF	TGCAGCGGCACACTAGCGGGAGGTGGTAATGAGCAGTTCTTC
NA	TRBV18	TRBJ1-1	NA	CASSSDSQNTEAFF	TGTGCCAGCTCATCGGACAGCCAGAACACTGAAGCTTTCTTT
TRBD2	TRBV7-6	TRBJ2-3	once	CASSRSGADTQYF	TGTGCCAGCAGCCGTAGCGGGGCTGATACGCAGTATTTT
NA	TRBV14	TRBJ1-6	NA	CASSPRHMGSDNSPLHF	TGTGCCAGCAGCCCCCGTCATATGGGTTCGGATAATTCACCCCTCCACTTT
TRBD1	TRBV5-1	TRBJ2-1	NA	CASSFGTGVNNEQFF	TGCGCCAGCAGCTTCGGGACAGGGGTTAACAATGAGCAGTTCTTC
NA	TRBV11-2	TRBJ2-2	NA	CASRYTGNTGELFF	TGTGCCAGCAGGTATACGGGGAACACCGGGGAGCTGTTTTTT
NA	TRBV18	TRBJ2-7	few	CASSPGSHEQYF	TGTGCCAGCTCACCCGGGTCCCACGAGCAGTACTTC
NA	TRBV19	TRBJ1-2	NA	CASTQGSGYTF	TGTGCCAGTACACAGGGTTCCGGCTACACCTTC
NA	TRBV30	TRBJ2-3	NA	CAWSKVEHTQYF	TGTGCCTGGAGTAAAGTGGAGCATACGCAGTATTTT
NA	TRBV30	TRBJ1-6	NA	CAWSVRRTYSTSYNSPLHF	TGTGCCTGGAGTGTACGTCGGACATACTCTACCTCCTATAATTCACCCCTCCACTTT
NA	TRBV18	TRBJ1-1	NA	CASSWGGDTEAFF	TGTGCCAGCTCATGGGGAGGGGACACTGAAGCTTTCTTT
NA	TRBV4-3	TRBJ1-1	once	CASSQEGQMNTEAFF	TGCGCCAGCAGCCAAGAAGGACAGATGAACACTGAAGCTTTCTTT
NA	TRBV6-6	TRBJ2-1	NA	CASSPPQGRSGEQFF	TGTGCCAGCAGTCCACCCCAGGGGCGCAGTGGTGAGCAGTTCTTC
NA	TRBV11-2	TRBJ1-5	NA	CASSFNAEQPQHF	TGTGCCAGCAGCTTTAATGCGGAGCAGCCCCAGCATTTT
NA	TRBV10-3	TRBJ1-3	NA	CAIRDVAGNTIYF	TGTGCCATCAGGGACGTAGCTGGAAACACCATATATTTT
NA	TRBV29-1	TRBJ1-1	few	CSVLVRGEGTEAFF	TGCAGCGTTCTGGTTCGGGGCGAGGGTACTGAAGCTTTCTTT
NA	TRBV5-1	TRBJ2-6	few	CASSLGLSSGANVLTF	TGCGCCAGCAGCTTGGGCCTCAGCTCTGGGGCCAACGTCCTGACTTTC
NA	TRBV1	TRBJ2-1	NA	CTSSQDIREGRNEQFF	TGCACCAGCAGCCAAGATATCCGGGAGGGCCGGAATGAGCAGTTCTTC
NA	TRBV7-2	TRBJ1-1	NA	CASSLAQGGTEAFF	TGTGCCAGCAGCTTAGCACAGGGCGGCACTGAAGCTTTCTTT
NA	TRBV11-3	TRBJ1-2	NA	CASSLESNYGYTF	TGTGCCAGCAGCTTAGAGAGCAACTATGGCTACACCTTC
NA	TRBV11-2	TRBJ2-5	NA	CASSTPRTNHGTQYF	TGTGCCAGCAGCACCCCTCGGACGAACCATGGGACCCAGTACTTC
NA	TRBV9	TRBJ1-1	few	CASSFGGNTEAFF	TGTGCCAGCAGCTTCGGAGGCAACACTGAAGCTTTCTTT
NA	TRBV10-2	TRBJ1-4	NA	CASSQVPNEKLFF	TGCGCCAGCAGCCAGGTACCTAATGAAAAACTGTTTTTT
TRBD1	TRBV7-2	TRBJ1-3	once	CASSGRTGDGNTIYF	TGTGCCAGCAGCGGAAGGACAGGGGACGGAAACACCATATATTTT
NA	TRBV14	TRBJ2-3	NA	CASSRGLGSDTQYF	TGTGCCAGCAGCCGCGGACTCGGTTCCGATACGCAGTATTTT
TRBD1	TRBV5-5	TRBJ2-4	NA	CASSTPGTGRDIQYF	TGTGCCAGCAGCACACCCGGGACAGGAAGGGACATTCAGTACTTC
NA	TRBV6-5	TRBJ2-4	once	CASSQGNIQYF	TGTGCCAGCAGCCAGGGGAACATTCAGTACTTC
NA	TRBV4-1	TRBJ1-4	few	CASSPPIRRSKLFF	TGCGCCAGCAGCCCCCCCATCCGCCGATCAAAACTGTTTTTT
TRBD1	TRBV4-2	TRBJ2-1	NA	CASSQDPGQGFQVQFF	TGTGCCAGCAGCCAAGATCCGGGACAGGGTTTTCAAGTACAGTTCTTC
TRBD1	TRBV10-3	TRBJ1-2	NA	CAISDGDRLNTF	TGTGCCATCAGTGATGGGGACAGGCTGAACACCTTC
TRBD1	TRBV6-1	TRBJ2-7	NA	CASSEALPRTGYEQYF	TGTGCCAGCAGTGAAGCACTTCCCCGGACAGGTTACGAGCAGTACTTC
NA	TRBV30	TRBJ2-5	NA	CASGPSETQYF	TGTGCCTCGGGTCCTTCGGAGACCCAGTACTTC
NA	TRBV2	TRBJ2-5	NA	CASSESQETQYF	TGTGCCAGCAGTGAAAGCCAAGAGACCCAGTACTTC
TRBD1	TRBV30	TRBJ1-2	once	CAWSPGTVNYGYTF	TGTGCCTGGAGTCCGGGGACAGTTAACTATGGCTACACCTTC
NA	TRBV25-1	TRBJ2-1	NA	CASSERRIGGENEQFF	TGTGCCAGCAGTGAAAGAAGGATAGGGGGGGAAAATGAGCAGTTCTTC
NA	TRBV6-5	TRBJ1-2	NA	CASSFRGLNGYTF	TGTGCCAGCAGCTTCCGGGGCCTGAATGGCTACACCTTC
NA	TRBV7-6	TRBJ2-2	NA	CALGGRLTGELFF	TGTGCCCTCGGAGGCCGATTAACCGGGGAGCTGTTTTTT
NA	TRBV7-2	TRBJ1-4	few	CASSLSPTEKLFF	TGTGCCAGCAGCTTAAGTCCGACCGAAAAACTGTTTTTT
TRBD2	TRBV6-5	TRBJ2-1	NA	CASRPSGGASNEQFF	TGTGCCAGCAGACCCAGCGGGGGGGCCTCCAATGAGCAGTTCTTC
NA	TRBV28	TRBJ2-7	NA	CASSLAGSPALLYEQYF	TGTGCCAGCAGTTTAGCAGGGTCTCCTGCCCTTCTCTACGAGCAGTACTTC
NA	TRBV5-4	TRBJ2-1	once	CASRRSTGPDNEQFF	TGTGCCAGCAGACGCTCGACAGGACCCGACAATGAGCAGTTCTTC
NA	TRBV5-4	TRBJ1-1	NA	CASSPAGRITEAFF	TGTGCCAGCAGCCCCGCGGGGCGCATCACTGAAGCTTTCTTT
NA	TRBV11-3	TRBJ2-2	NA	CASSPRVGGGELFF	TGTGCCAGCAGCCCCCGGGTTGGCGGCGGGGAGCTGTTTTTT
TRBD1	TRBV14	TRBJ1-4	once	CASSQASDRVSEKLFF	TGTGCCAGCAGCCAGGCGAGCGACAGGGTATCGGAAAAACTGTTTTTT
NA	TRBV11-3	TRBJ1-3	few	CASSMRGNTIYF	TGTGCCAGCAGCATGCGCGGAAACACCATATATTTT
NA	TRBV11-2	TRBJ2-2	NA	CASSRLSFSTGELFF	TGTGCCAGCAGCAGACTTAGTTTCTCCACCGGGGAGCTGTTTTTT
TRBD2	TRBV7-2	TRBJ2-3	NA	CASLLSGGVTDTQYF	TGTGCCAGCTTACTTAGCGGGGGTGTCACAGATACGCAGTATTTT